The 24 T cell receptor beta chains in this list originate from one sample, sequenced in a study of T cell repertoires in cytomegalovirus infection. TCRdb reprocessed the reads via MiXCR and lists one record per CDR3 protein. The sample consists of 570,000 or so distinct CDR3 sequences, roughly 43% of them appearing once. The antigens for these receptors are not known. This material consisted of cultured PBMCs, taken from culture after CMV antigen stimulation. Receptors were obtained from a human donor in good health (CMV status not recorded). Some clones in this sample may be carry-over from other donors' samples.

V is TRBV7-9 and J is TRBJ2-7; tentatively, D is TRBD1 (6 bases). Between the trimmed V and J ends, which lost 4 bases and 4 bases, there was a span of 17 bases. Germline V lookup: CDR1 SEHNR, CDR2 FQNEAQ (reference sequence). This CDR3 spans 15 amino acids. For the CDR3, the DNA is TGTGCCAGCAGCTCGGCGGGCAGGGGTCTGTACGAGCAGTACTTC. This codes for CASSSAGRGLYEQYF.

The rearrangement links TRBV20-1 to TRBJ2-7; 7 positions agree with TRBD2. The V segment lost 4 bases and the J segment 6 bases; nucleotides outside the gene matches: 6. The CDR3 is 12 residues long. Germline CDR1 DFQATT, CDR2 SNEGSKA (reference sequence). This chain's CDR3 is CSAKAGDTEQYF. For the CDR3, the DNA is TGCAGTGCTAAGGCGGGAGATACCGAGCAGTACTTC.

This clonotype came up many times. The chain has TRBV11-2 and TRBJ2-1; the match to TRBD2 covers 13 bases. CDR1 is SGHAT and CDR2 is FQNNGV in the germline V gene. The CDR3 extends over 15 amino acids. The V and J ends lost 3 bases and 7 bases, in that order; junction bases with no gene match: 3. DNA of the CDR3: TGTGCCAGCAGCTTGGAACTAGCGGGAGGGAATGAGCAGTTCTTC. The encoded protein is CASSLELAGGNEQFF.

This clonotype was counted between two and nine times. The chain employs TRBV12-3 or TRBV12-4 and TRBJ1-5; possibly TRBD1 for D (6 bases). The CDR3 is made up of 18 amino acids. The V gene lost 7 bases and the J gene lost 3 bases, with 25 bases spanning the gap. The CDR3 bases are TGTGCCAGCACCATACGATATCCAGGGGTCAGGATCAATCAGCCCCAGCATTTT. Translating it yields CASTIRYPGVRINQPQHF.

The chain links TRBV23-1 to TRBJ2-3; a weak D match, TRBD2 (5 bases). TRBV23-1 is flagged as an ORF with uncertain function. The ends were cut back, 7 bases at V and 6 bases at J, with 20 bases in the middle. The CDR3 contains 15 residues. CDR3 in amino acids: CASITPEPRRDTQYF. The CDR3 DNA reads TGCGCCAGCATTACACCGGAGCCCCGGAGGGATACGCAGTATTTT.

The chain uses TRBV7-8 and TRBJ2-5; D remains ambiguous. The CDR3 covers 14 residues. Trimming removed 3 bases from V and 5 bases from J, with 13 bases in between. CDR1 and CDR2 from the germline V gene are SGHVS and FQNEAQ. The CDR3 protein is CASSFGSTFETQYF. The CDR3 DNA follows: TGTGCCAGCAGCTTTGGATCTACGTTTGAGACCCAGTACTTC.

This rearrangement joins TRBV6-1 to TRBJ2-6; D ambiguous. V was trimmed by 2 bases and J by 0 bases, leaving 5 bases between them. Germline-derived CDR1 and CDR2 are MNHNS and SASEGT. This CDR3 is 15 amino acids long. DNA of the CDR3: TGTGCCAGCAGTGAAAACTACTCTGGGGCCAACGTCCTGACTTTC. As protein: CASSENYSGANVLTF.

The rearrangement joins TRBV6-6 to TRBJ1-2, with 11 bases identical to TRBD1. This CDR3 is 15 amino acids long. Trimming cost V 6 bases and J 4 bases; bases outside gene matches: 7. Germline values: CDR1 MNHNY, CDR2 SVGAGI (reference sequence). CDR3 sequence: CASSPGQGARYGYTF. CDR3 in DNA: TGTGCCAGCAGCCCCGGACAGGGGGCGCGCTATGGCTACACCTTC.

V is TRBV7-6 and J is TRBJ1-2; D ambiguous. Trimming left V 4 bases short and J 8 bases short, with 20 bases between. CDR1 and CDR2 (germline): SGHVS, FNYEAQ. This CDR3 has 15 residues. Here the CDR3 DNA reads TGTGCCAGCAGCTCGGGCCGGGCCACCCCTGGCGGCTACACCTTC. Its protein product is CASSSGRATPGGYTF.

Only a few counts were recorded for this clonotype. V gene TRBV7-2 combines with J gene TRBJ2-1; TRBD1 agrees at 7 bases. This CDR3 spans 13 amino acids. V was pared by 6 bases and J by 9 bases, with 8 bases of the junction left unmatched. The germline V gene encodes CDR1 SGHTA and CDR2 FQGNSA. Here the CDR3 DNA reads TGTGCCAGCAGAAGGACCCAGGGGGTTGAGCAGTTCTTC. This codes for CASRRTQGVEQFF.

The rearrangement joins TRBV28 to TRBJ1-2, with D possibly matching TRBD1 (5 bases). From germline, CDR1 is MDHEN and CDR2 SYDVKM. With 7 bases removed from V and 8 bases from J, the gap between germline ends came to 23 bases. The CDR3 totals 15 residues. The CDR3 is CASITPADTGRGYTF. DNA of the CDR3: TGTGCCAGCATCACGCCTGCGGACACGGGGCGAGGCTACACCTTC.

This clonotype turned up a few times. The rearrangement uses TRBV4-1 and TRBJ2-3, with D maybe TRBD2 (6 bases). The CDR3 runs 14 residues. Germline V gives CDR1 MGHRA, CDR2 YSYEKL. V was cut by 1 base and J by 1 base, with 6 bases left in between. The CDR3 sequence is CASSQGRGTDTQYF. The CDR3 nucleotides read TGCGCCAGCAGCCAAGGGAGGGGCACAGATACGCAGTATTTT.

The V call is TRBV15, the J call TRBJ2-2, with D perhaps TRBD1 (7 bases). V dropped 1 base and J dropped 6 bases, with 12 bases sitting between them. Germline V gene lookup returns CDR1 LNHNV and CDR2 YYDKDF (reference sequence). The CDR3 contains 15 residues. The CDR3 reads CATSRGRGRAGELFF. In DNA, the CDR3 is TGTGCCACCAGCAGAGGGAGGGGGCGAGCCGGGGAGCTGTTTTTT.

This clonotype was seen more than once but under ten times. Here the CDR3 reads CASSLGQGEYYGYTF. The DNA for the CDR3 is TGTGCCAGCAGCTTAGGACAGGGGGAGTACTATGGCTACACCTTC. The V call is TRBV7-9, the J call TRBJ1-2, with 9 bases aligning to TRBD1. V was clipped by 1 base and J by 3 bases; unmatched bases: 3. Germline values: CDR1 SEHNR, CDR2 FQNEAQ (reference sequence). The CDR3 length is 15 residues.

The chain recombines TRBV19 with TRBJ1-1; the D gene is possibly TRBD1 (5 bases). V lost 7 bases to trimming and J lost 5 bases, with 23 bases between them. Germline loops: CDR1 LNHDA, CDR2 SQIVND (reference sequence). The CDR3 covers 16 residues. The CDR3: CASITWGGGDVTEAFF. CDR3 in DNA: TGTGCCAGTATTACGTGGGGCGGAGGGGACGTTACTGAAGCTTTCTTT.

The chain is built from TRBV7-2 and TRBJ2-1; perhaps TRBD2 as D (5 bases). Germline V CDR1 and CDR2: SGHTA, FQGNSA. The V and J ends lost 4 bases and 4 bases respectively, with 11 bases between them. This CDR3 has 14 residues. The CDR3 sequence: CASSSIGRYNEQFF. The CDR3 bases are TGTGCCAGCAGCTCGATTGGGAGATACAATGAGCAGTTCTTC.

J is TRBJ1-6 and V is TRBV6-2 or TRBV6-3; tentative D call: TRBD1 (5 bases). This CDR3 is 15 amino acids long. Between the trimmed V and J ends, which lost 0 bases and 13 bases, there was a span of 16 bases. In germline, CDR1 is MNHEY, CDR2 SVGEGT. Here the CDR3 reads CASSYSNQGFKPLHF. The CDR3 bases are TGTGCCAGCAGTTACTCGAATCAGGGATTTAAGCCCCTCCACTTT.

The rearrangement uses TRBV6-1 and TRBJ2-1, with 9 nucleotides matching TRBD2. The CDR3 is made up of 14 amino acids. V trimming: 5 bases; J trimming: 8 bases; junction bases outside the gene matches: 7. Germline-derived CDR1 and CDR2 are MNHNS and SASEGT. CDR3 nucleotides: TGTGCCAGCAGTCCCGGGACTAGCCTCCATGAGCAGTTCTTC. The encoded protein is CASSPGTSLHEQFF.

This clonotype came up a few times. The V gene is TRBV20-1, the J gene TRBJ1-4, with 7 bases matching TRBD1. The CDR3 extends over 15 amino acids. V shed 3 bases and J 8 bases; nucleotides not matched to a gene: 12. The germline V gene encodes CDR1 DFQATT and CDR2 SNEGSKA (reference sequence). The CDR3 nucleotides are TGCAGTGCTAGTACAATTAGGGGGCCTGTCGAAAAACTGTTTTTT. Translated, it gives CSASTIRGPVEKLFF.

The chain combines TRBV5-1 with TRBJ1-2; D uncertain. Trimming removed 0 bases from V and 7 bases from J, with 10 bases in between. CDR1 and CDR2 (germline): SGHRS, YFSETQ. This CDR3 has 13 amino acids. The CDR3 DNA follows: TGCGCCAGCAGCTTGGAAATAAATTCTGGCTACACCTTC. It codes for CASSLEINSGYTF.

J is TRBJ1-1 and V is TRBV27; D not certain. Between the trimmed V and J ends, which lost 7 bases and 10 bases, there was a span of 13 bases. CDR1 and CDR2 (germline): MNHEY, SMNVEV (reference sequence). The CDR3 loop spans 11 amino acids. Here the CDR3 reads CASIISWTAFF. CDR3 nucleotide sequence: TGTGCCAGCATTATAAGTTGGACAGCTTTCTTT.

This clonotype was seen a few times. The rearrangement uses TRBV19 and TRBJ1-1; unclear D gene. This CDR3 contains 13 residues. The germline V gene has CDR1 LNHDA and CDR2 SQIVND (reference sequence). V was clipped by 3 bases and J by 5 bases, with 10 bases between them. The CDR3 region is CASSIGRWTEAFF. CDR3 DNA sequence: TGTGCCAGTAGTATCGGCAGGTGGACTGAAGCTTTCTTT.

The CDR3: CASSSRLVQETQYF. The CDR3 DNA follows: TGTGCCAGCAGTTCGCGACTGGTACAAGAGACCCAGTACTTC. The V call is TRBV6-1, the J call TRBJ2-5; D uncertain. The germline V gene encodes CDR1 MNHNS and CDR2 SASEGT. CDR3 length equals 14 residues. Trimming took off 5 bases at V and 2 bases at J, with 12 bases between the two ends.

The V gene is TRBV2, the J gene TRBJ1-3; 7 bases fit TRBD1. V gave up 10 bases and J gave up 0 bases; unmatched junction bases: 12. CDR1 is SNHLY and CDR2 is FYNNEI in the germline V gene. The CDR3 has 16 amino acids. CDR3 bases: TGTGCCACTCAACCCGGGACAGCACACTCTGGAAACACCATATATTTT. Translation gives CATQPGTAHSGNTIYF.